The source of this TCR beta chain is a study of blood T cell repertoires in COVID-19 (dated by TCRdb to 2018 to 2020). For context, the study as a whole: Samples from collaborators originated in the United States, Italy and Spain and spanned both the acute and convalescent phases of COVID-19. Where HLA class I and class II types were available, the types were taken from metadata supplied by the sample provider, not from assay-based typing. The dataset comprised deeply sampled blood TCRbeta repertoires from subjects exposed to, actively infected with, or recovered from COVID-19. The repertoires were made available in a free public database intended to serve as a resource for research on the immune response to SARS-CoV-2. The samples were drawn from two sources: the first 160 participants of the ongoing ImmuneRACE study, and about 1,300 subjects contributed by 6 global collaborators. The sample metadata nearly always contained a de-identified subject ID, COVID-19 status, age in years and sex. The prospective study material was composed of cDNA or gDNA derived from T cells, B-cell-depleted T cells, or PBMCs.

CDR1 and CDR2 are read off the germline V gene as MNHEY and SVGAGI. From the cysteine up to the phenylalanine, the CDR3 has a length of 14 residues. The entry retains the CDR3 DNA only, 42 bases that are in frame from base 1. Trimming at the junction amounts to 5 bases on V and 5 bases on J, and the germline ends lie 12 bases apart. Whole blood was collected in K2EDTA tubes by collaborating institutions according to the institutions' own protocols. For TCRbeta analysis, collaborators shipped samples as frozen whole blood, isolated PBMCs, or DNA extracted from either of those sample types. What the work shows at the level of the full study, not this receptor alone: How much clinical and demographic metadata was included differed by source and by participant, and the metadata was provided uncurated.

TCRbeta CDR3 regions were amplified from genomic DNA by means of the immunoSEQ Assay, a bias-controlled multiplex PCR. The original methods were these. The number of nucleated cells in each sample was estimated from the amplification of reference gene primers within the assay. To quantify the absolute abundance of each unique TCRbeta CDR3 rearrangement, sequence reads were collapsed and filtered. Productive Simpson clonality was computed per sample as the square root of Simpson's diversity index over productive rearrangements. TCRdb stores this immuneACCESS table with in-frame sequences only. Part of the clones is absent; in the studies checked, under half of the shortfall reflects unresolved V genes, and no reason is known for the rest. V, J and clone size are taken as reported in that table, and D and trimming were inferred from the DNA itself. Within this sample are about 180,000 clones, with around 89% of them counted one time only. Roughly 3.7% of the sample is in the top ten clones.

As to this clone: The antigen it recognizes is unknown. Within one base of it there is no much larger clone, and no base qualities were kept.

The chain links TRBV6-5 with TRBJ1-4, with the D gene uncertain. Specimen: peripheral blood. This TCR was sampled from a woman in her 30s with acute or convalescent COVID-19. The CDR3 reads as follows: CASSTFHTNEKLFF. The bases are TGTGCCAGCAGTACCTTCCACACGAATGAAAAACTGTTTTTT.